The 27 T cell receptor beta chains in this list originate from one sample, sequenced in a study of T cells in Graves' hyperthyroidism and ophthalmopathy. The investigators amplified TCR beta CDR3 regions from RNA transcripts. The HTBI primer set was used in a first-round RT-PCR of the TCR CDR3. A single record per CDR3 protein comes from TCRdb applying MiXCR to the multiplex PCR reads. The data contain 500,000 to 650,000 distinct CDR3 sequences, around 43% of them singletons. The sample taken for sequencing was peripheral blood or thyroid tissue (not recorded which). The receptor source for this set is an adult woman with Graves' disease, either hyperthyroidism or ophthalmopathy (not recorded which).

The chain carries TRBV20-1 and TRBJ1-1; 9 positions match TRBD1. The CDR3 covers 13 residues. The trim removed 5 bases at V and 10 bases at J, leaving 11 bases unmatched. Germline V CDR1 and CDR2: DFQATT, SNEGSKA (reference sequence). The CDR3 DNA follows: TGCAGTGCTCCCCGCCCCGGGACAGGGTCAGCTTTCTTT. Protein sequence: CSAPRPGTGSAFF.

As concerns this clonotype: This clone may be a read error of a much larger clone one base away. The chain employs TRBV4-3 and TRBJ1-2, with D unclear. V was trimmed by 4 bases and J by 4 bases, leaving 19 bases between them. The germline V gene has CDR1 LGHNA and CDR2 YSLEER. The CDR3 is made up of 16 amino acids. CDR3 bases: TGCGCCAGCAGCCGAGATTTGTTAGGACCGGCCTATGGCTACACCTTC. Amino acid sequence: CASSRDLLGPAYGYTF.

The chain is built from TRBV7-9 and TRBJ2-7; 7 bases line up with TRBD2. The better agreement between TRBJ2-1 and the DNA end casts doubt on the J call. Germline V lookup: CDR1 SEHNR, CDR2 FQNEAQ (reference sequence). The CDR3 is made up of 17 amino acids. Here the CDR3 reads CASTQRGRGSSYNEQFF. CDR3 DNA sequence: TGTGCCAGCACCCAACGGGGGAGGGGAAGCTCCTACAATGAGCAGTTCTTC.

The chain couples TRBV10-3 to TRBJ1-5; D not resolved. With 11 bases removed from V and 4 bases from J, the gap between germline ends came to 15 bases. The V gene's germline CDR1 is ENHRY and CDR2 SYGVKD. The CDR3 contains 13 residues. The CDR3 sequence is CASSEGNNQPQHF. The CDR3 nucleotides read TGTGCCTCGAGCGAGGGCAATAATCAGCCCCAGCATTTT.

CDR3 sequence: CASSVGHVENEKLFF. The CDR3 DNA follows: TGTGCCAGCAGCGTAGGACACGTTGAAAATGAAAAACTGTTTTTT. The V and J genes are TRBV9 and TRBJ1-4; D unresolved. The CDR3 sequence is 15 residues long. The V end lost 0 bases, the J end lost 5 bases, and 11 bases lay between the germline ends. The germline V gene has CDR1 SGDLS and CDR2 YYNGEE.

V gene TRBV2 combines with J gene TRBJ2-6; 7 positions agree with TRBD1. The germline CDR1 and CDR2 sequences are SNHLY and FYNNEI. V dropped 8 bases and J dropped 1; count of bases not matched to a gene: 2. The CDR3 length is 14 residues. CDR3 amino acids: CASDRVSGANVLTF. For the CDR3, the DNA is TGTGCCAGCGACAGGGTGTCTGGGGCCAACGTCCTGACTTTC.

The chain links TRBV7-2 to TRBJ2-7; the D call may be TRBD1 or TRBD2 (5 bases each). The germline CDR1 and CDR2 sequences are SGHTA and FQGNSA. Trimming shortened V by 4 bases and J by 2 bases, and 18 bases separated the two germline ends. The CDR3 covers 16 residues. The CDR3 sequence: CASSSLRSLGPYEQYF. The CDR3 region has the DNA TGTGCCAGCAGCTCCCTCCGATCCCTGGGACCCTACGAGCAGTACTTC.

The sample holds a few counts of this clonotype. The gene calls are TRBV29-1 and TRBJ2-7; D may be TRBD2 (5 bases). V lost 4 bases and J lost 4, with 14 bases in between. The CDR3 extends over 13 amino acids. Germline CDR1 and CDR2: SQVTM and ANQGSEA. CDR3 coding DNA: TGCAGCGTTGGAGGGCGGCGAGATTACGAGCAGTACTTC. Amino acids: CSVGGRRDYEQYF.

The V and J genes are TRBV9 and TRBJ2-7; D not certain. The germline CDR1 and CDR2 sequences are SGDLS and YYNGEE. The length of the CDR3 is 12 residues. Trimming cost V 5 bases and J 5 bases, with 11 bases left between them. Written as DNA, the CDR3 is TGTGCCAGCAGTTTAGTCCCCAACGAGCAGTACTTC. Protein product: CASSLVPNEQYF.

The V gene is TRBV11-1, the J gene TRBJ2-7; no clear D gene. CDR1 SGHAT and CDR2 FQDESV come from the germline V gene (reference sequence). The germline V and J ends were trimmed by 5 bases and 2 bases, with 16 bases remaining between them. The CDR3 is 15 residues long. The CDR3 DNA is TGTGCCAGCAGCCCACTTACGCCGTCGACCTACGAGCAGTACTTC. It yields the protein CASSPLTPSTYEQYF.

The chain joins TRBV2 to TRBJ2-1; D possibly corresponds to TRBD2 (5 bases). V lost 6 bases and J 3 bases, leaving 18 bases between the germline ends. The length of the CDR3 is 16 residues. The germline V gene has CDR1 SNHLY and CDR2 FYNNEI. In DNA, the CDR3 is TGTGCCAGCAGCGGACTTATAAGATCCGACTACAATGAGCAGTTCTTC. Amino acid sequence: CASSGLIRSDYNEQFF.

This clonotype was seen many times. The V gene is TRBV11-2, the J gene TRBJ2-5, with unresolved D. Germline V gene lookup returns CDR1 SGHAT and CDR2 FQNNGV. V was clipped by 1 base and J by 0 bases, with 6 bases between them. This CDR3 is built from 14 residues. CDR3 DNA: TGTGCCAGCAGCTTAGTGGTGTACCAAGAGACCCAGTACTTC. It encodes CASSLVVYQETQYF.

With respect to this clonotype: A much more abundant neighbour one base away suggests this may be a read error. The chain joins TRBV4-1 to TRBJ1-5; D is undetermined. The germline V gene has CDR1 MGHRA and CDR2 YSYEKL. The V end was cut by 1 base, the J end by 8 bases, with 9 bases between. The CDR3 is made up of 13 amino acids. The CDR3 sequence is CASSQVGLEPQHF. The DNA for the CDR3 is TGCGCCAGCAGCCAAGTAGGTTTAGAGCCCCAGCATTTT.

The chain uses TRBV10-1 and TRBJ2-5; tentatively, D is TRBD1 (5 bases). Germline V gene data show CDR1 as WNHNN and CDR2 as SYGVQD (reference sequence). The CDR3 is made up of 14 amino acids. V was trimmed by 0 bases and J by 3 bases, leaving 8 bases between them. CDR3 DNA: TGCGCCAGCAGTGAGTCGAAGGGGAAAGAGACCCAGTACTTC. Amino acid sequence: CASSESKGKETQYF.

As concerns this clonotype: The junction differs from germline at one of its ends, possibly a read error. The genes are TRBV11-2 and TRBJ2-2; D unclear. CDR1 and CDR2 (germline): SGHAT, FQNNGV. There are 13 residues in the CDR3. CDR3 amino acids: CAGSLTPNGELFF. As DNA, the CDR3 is TGTGCCGGCAGCCTAACCCCTAACGGGGAGCTGTTTTTT.

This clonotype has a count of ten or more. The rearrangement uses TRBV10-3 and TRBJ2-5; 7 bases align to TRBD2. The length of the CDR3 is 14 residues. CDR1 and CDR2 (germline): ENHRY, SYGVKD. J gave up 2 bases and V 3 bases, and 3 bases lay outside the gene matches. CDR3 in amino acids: CAISEGRGQETQYF. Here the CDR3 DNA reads TGTGCCATCAGTGAAGGGAGGGGACAAGAGACCCAGTACTTC.

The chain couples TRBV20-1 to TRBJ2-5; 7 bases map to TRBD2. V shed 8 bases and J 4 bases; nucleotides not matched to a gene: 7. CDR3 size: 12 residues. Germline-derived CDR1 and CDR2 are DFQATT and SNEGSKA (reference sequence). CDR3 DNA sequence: TGCAGTAGATCCGGGAGGTTAGAGACCCAGTACTTC. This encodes CSRSGRLETQYF.

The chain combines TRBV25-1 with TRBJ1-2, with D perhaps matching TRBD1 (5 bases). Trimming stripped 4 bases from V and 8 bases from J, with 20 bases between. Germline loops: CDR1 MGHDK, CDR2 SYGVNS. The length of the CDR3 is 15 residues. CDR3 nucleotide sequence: TGTGCCAGCAGTGCTAGGTTTGGGGGGGAATGGGGCTACACCTTC. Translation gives CASSARFGGEWGYTF.

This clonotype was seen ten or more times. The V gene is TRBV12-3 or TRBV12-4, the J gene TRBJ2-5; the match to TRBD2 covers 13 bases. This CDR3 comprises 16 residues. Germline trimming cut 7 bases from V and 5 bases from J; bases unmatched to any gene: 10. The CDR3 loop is CASKFGLAGVSETQYF. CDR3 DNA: TGTGCCAGCAAATTTGGACTAGCGGGAGTTAGTGAGACCCAGTACTTC.

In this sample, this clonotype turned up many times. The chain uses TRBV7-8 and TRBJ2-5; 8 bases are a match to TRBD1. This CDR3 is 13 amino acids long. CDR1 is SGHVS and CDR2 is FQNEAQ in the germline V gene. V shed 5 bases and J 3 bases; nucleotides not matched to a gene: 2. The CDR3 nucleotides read TGTGCCAGCAGCCAGGACAGGGAAGAGACCCAGTACTTC. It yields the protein CASSQDREETQYF.

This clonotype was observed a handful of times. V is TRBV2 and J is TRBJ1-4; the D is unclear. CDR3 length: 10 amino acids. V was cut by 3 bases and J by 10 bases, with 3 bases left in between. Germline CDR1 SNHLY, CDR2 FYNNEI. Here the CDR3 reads CASSDRKLFF. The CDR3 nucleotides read TGTGCCAGCAGTGACAGAAAACTGTTTTTT.

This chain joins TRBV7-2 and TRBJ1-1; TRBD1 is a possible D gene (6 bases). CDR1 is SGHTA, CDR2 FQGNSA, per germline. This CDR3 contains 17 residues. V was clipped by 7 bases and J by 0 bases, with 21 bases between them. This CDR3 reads CASKYREGGSVNTEAFF. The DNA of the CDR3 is TGTGCCAGCAAATACCGCGAGGGGGGAAGCGTGAACACTGAAGCTTTCTTT.

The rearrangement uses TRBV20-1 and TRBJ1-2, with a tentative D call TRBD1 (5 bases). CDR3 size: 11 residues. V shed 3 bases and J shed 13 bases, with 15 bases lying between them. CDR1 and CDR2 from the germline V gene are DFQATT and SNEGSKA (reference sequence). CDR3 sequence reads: CSASRAGGGTF. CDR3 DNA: TGCAGTGCTAGCCGCGCCGGGGGGGGCACCTTC.

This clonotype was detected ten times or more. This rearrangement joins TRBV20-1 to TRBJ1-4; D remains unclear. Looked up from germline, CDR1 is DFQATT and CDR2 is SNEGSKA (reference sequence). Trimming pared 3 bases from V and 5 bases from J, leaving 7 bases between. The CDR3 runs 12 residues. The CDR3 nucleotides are TGCAGTGCTAGTCAGTCAAATGAAAAACTGTTTTTT. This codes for CSASQSNEKLFF.

This CDR3 reads CSATTGFAGQPRYF. CDR3 nucleotide sequence: TGCAGTGCCACAACAGGGTTTGCAGGGCAGCCCCGGTACTTC. V is TRBV20-1 and J is TRBJ2-5, with a possible D match to TRBD1 (6 bases). V was clipped by 6 bases and J by 13 bases, with 27 bases between them. CDR1 DFQATT and CDR2 SNEGSKA come from the germline V gene (reference sequence). This CDR3 comprises 14 residues.

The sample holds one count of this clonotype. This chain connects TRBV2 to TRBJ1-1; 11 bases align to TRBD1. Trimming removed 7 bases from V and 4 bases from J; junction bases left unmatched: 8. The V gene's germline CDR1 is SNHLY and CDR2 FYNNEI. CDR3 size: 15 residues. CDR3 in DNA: TGTGCCAGCAACTACAACGGGACAGGGGGCACTGAAGCTTTCTTT. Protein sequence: CASNYNGTGGTEAFF.

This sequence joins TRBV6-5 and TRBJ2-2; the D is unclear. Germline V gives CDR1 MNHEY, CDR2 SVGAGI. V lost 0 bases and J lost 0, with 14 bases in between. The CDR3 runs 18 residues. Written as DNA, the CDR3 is TGTGCCAGCAGTTACTCGATGTACGGCGGAACGAACACCGGGGAGCTGTTTTTT. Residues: CASSYSMYGGTNTGELFF.